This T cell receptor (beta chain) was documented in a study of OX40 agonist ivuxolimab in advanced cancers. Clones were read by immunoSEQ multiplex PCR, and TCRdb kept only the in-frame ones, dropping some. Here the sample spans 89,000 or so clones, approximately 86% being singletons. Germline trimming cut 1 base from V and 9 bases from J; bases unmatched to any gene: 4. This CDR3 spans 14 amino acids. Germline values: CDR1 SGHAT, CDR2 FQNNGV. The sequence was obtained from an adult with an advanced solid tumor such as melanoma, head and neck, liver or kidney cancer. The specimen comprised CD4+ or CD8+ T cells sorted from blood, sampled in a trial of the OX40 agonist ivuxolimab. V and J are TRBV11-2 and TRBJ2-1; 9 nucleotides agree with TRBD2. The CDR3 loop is CASSLVAGVIEQFF. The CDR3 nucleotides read TGTGCCAGCAGCTTAGTAGCGGGAGTGATTGAGCAGTTCTTC.